Listed below are T cell receptor beta chains from one sample, sequenced in a study of blood T cell repertoires in COVID-19. Data came from immunoSEQ multiplex PCR; TCRdb stores just in-frame clones and leaves some out. The data contain 65,000 to 80,000 clones, roughly 82% of them seen just once; the ten biggest clones take up less than 25%. Sample: peripheral blood. The origin of the receptors is a human donor in a cohort sampled during active COVID-19. CDR3s leave out the opening cysteine and the closing phenylalanine or tryptophan.

v_call	j_call	cdr3_aa
TRBV3-1/TRBV3-2	TRBJ2-7	ASSQDGGTRTYEQY
TRBV6-5	TRBJ1-2	ASWDRGYGYT
TRBV7-9	TRBJ2-7	ASSLGGETGALNEQY
TRBV2	TRBJ1-1	ASRDTGGLTEAF
TRBV9	TRBJ1-4	ASSPAPGQATGENEKLF
TRBV11-2	TRBJ2-2	ASSWTGGYTGELF
TRBV5-1	TRBJ2-1	ASSTGGWEEQF
TRBV6-5	TRBJ2-4	ASSRDRGGKNIQY
TRBV11-2	TRBJ2-6	ASSLSPGTGGSGANVLT
TRBV3-1/TRBV3-2	TRBJ1-2	ASSPRTAQGYT
TRBV15	TRBJ2-3	ATSTRQGSTDTQY
TRBV19	TRBJ2-3	ASSPGSGGAADTQY
TRBV5-4	TRBJ1-2	ASSPGDRNYGYT
TRBV18	TRBJ1-1	ASSPRQGTLNTEAF
TRBV4-1	TRBJ1-1	ASAKPGQGLFNTEAF
TRBV28	TRBJ1-3	ASSSRTDFLSGNTIY
TRBV19	TRBJ1-3	ASSAGRQGSGNTIY
TRBV5-1	TRBJ1-2	ASSLGSGQNYGYT
TRBV30	TRBJ2-5	AWSPRETQY
TRBV3-1/TRBV3-2	TRBJ2-7	ASSQVGTPYGREQY
TRBV15	TRBJ2-3	ATSRLQTDTQY